This T cell receptor beta chain was profiled in a study of blood T cell repertoires in COVID-19. Study-wide background: Researchers got acute and convalescent COVID-19 samples from the United States, Italy and Spain. T cells, B-cell-depleted T cells, or PBMCs supplied cDNA or gDNA.

Authors' processing steps: Cell counts per sample came from amplifying reference gene primers. Method: immunoSEQ multiplex PCR; TCRdb's copy keeps in-frame clones and lacks some. Clone size and V and J calls were adopted from that table, with D and trimming inferred from the DNA. The sample lists roughly 410,000 clones; around 89% were seen once. This TCR derives from a woman between 40 and 55 years old with COVID-19, enrolled during active disease. The sample comprised peripheral blood.

The CDR3 DNA follows: TGTGCCAGTAGTATAATCACAGGGGGCAATCAGCCCCAGCATTTT. This gives the protein CASSIITGGNQPQHF. The chain combines TRBV19 with TRBJ1-5; 7 nucleotides line up with TRBD1. The germline CDR1 and CDR2 sequences are LNHDA and SQIVND (reference sequence). The CDR3 spans 15 residues. J lost 2 bases, V lost 2 bases, and 3 bases had no gene match.